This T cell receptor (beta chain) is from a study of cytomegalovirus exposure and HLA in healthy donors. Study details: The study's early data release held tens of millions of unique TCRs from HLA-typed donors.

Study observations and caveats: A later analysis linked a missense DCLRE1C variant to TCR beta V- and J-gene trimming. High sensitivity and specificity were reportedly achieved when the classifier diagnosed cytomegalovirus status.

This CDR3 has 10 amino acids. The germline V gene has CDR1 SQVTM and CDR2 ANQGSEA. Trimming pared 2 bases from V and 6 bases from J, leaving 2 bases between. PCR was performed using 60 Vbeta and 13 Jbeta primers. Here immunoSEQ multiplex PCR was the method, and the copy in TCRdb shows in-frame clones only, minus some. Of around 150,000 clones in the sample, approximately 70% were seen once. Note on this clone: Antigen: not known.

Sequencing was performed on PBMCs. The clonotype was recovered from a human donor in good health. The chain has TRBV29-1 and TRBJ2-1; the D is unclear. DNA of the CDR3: TGCAGCGTTGAACTCAATGAGCAGTTCTTC. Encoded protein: CSVELNEQFF.